These 24 T cell receptor beta chains were all obtained from the same sample, sequenced in a study of Ad26.COV2.S vaccination and SARS-CoV-2 variants. Treatment in this sample: about 20 received Ad26.COV2.S at low or high dose, single or two shots; roughly five received placebo; per-sample allocation not given. Sampling was done on day 63 after the first vaccine or placebo injection. TCRdb's copy holds only in-frame clones and misses some; the assay was immunoSEQ multiplex PCR. The repertoire includes fewer than 400,000 clones, about 91% of them detected once, and over 1.5% sits in the top ten. This specimen consisted of peripheral blood, obtained in a trial of Ad26.COV2.S vaccine versus placebo. The receptors here all came from a person between 18 and 60 years old who received the Ad26.COV2.S COVID-19 vaccine or a placebo.

The chain has TRBV28 and TRBJ1-2; D not resolved. The CDR3 runs to 16 residues. Germline assignment: CDR1 MDHEN and CDR2 SYDVKM. The V end lost 1 base, the J end lost 3 bases, and 15 bases lay between the germline ends. CDR3 amino acids: CASSLYSQVHYYGYTF. CDR3 sequence (DNA): TGTGCCAGCAGTTTATATTCCCAGGTTCATTACTATGGCTACACCTTC.

The V call is TRBV11-2, the J call TRBJ1-3; D gene ambiguous. The CDR3 has 14 residues. Looked up from germline, CDR1 is SGHAT and CDR2 is FQNNGV. Trimming left V 4 bases short and J 1 base short, with 8 bases between. The DNA for the CDR3 is TGTGCCAGCAGCTCCTATGGATCTGGAAACACCATATATTTT. Amino acid sequence: CASSSYGSGNTIYF.

The chain recombines TRBV28 with TRBJ2-3; TRBD1 agrees at 11 bases. CDR3 length equals 15 residues. V gave up 3 bases and J gave up 3 bases; unmatched junction bases: 2. Per germline, CDR1 MDHEN and CDR2 SYDVKM. CDR3 loop: CASSFGTGGTDTQYF. The CDR3 DNA reads TGTGCCAGCAGTTTCGGGACAGGGGGGACAGATACGCAGTATTTT. Full variable domain (rest looked up from reference TRBV28 and TRBJ2-3): DVKVTQSSRYLVKRTGEKVFLECVQDMDHENMFWYRQDPGLGLRLIYFSYDVKMKEKGDIPEGYSVSREKKERFSLILESASTNQTSMYLCASSFGTGGTDTQYFGPGTRLTVL.

The chain recombines TRBV9 with TRBJ2-1, with TRBD2 matching 10 bases. J lost 2 bases, V lost 2 bases, and 4 bases had no gene match. This CDR3 comprises 16 residues. CDR1 SGDLS and CDR2 YYNGEE come from the germline V gene. CDR3 amino acids: CASSVSSGGTYNEQFF. The CDR3, as DNA: TGTGCCAGCAGCGTTTCTAGCGGGGGAACCTACAATGAGCAGTTCTTC.

A note on this clone: This specimen includes other DNA sequences encoding the same CDR3. The chain links TRBV18 to TRBJ1-1; TRBD1 matches 9 bases. This CDR3 is built from 14 residues. CDR1 KGHSH and CDR2 LQKENI come from the germline V gene. J gave up 1 base and V 3 bases, and 0 bases lay outside the gene matches. CDR3 in amino acids: CASSPTGGNTEAFF. The CDR3 DNA reads TGTGCCAGCTCACCGACAGGGGGGAACACTGAAGCTTTCTTT.

This clone appeared a few times. The V gene is TRBV6-5, the J gene TRBJ2-7, with D tentatively TRBD2 (7 bases). This CDR3 spans 16 amino acids. Germline lookup yields CDR1 MNHEY and CDR2 SVGAGI. Trimming pared 0 bases from V and 0 bases from J, leaving 12 bases between. The CDR3 sequence: CASSYSGGGSSYEQYF. The CDR3 DNA reads as TGTGCCAGCAGTTACTCGGGCGGGGGCAGCTCCTACGAGCAGTACTTC.

V is TRBV6-1 and J is TRBJ1-5, with D maybe TRBD1 (6 bases). Trimming pared 2 bases from V and 0 bases from J, leaving 8 bases between. This CDR3 is built from 15 residues. Per germline, CDR1 MNHNS and CDR2 SASEGT. The CDR3 nucleotides read TGTGCCAGCAGTGAACAGGGGAATAGCAATCAGCCCCAGCATTTT. Protein product: CASSEQGNSNQPQHF.

The V call is TRBV5-1, the J call TRBJ1-2; unclear D gene. The CDR3 has 14 residues. Germline-derived CDR1 and CDR2 are SGHRS and YFSETQ. V lost 0 bases and J 3 bases, leaving 9 bases between the germline ends. This CDR3 reads CASSLESTDYGYTF. The CDR3, as DNA: TGCGCCAGCAGCTTGGAGTCCACGGACTATGGCTACACCTTC.

The V gene is TRBV5-1, the J gene TRBJ1-5; D uncertain. CDR3 size: 16 residues. V lost 4 bases to trimming and J lost 2 bases, with 16 bases between them. Germline V CDR1 and CDR2: SGHRS, YFSETQ. CDR3 amino acids: CASSPGWEEGNQPQHF. The CDR3 nucleotides read TGCGCCAGCAGCCCAGGATGGGAGGAGGGCAATCAGCCCCAGCATTTT.

This sequence joins TRBV11-1 and TRBJ2-1; D gene unclear. CDR3 length: 15 amino acids. The V end was cut by 1 base, the J end by 0 bases, with 7 bases between. Per the germline V gene, CDR1 is SGHAT and CDR2 is FQDESV (reference sequence). CDR3 DNA: TGTGCCAGCAGCTTAGGCCCTGTCTCCTACAATGAGCAGTTCTTC. This encodes CASSLGPVSYNEQFF.

The chain has TRBV2 and TRBJ1-1; 7 bases agree with TRBD1. The CDR3 is 14 residues long. Germline V gives CDR1 SNHLY, CDR2 FYNNEI. The trim removed 6 bases at V and 2 bases at J, leaving 6 bases unmatched. The CDR3 spells CASRIRTGNTEAFF. In DNA, the CDR3 is TGTGCCAGCAGGATTCGGACAGGCAACACTGAAGCTTTCTTT.

The chain recombines TRBV19 with TRBJ1-4; D is perhaps TRBD1 (5 bases). The CDR3 totals 14 residues. The germline V gene has CDR1 LNHDA and CDR2 SQIVND (reference sequence). V lost 6 bases, J lost 6 bases, and 14 bases lay in between. The CDR3 DNA is TGTGCCAGTAGCACCCTCGGGGGAGATGAAAAACTGTTTTTT. This encodes CASSTLGGDEKLFF.

The V and J genes are TRBV11-3 and TRBJ2-5; 9 nucleotides agree with TRBD2. The CDR3 totals 18 residues. Germline V gene data show CDR1 as SGHNT and CDR2 as YENEEA. V was pared by 4 bases and J by 1 base, with 13 bases of the junction left unmatched. The CDR3 spells CASSSGRGRGKFQETQYF. The CDR3 bases are TGTGCCAGCAGCTCAGGCCGCGGGAGGGGGAAGTTCCAAGAGACCCAGTACTTC.

This chain links TRBV19 with TRBJ2-1; no reliable D call. Per the germline V gene, CDR1 is LNHDA and CDR2 is SQIVND (reference sequence). The CDR3 has 15 residues. V lost 6 bases to trimming and J lost 0 bases, with 12 bases between them. CDR3 in amino acids: CASSSGRRSYNEQFF. The CDR3 DNA is TGTGCCAGTAGCTCCGGGCGGCGCTCCTACAATGAGCAGTTCTTC.

The chain combines TRBV30 with TRBJ1-1; D gene unclear. CDR3 length equals 13 residues. Germline V CDR1 and CDR2: GTSNPN, SVGIG (reference sequence). V was clipped by 4 bases and J by 6 bases, with 15 bases between them. For the CDR3, the DNA is TGTGCCTGGATGGATTGGAGTGGGTCTGAAGCTTTCTTT. This sequence encodes CAWMDWSGSEAFF.

The J gene is TRBJ2-7, the V gene TRBV6-5; 10 bases are a match to TRBD2. The CDR3 is made up of 14 amino acids. The V gene's germline CDR1 is MNHEY and CDR2 SVGAGI. The junction had 7 bases not matched to a gene; V was cut back by 7 bases and J by 4 bases. The CDR3 DNA reads TGTGCCAGCACCGTAGCGGGAGGCGGGTACGAGCAGTACTTC. It codes for CASTVAGGGYEQYF.

The rearrangement links TRBV5-1 to TRBJ2-3; D possibly corresponds to TRBD1 (5 bases). The CDR3 covers 14 residues. V was shortened by 2 bases and J by 4 bases, with 11 bases between the two germline ends. CDR1 is SGHRS, CDR2 YFSETQ, per germline. CDR3 sequence (DNA): TGCGCCAGCAGCTTTGGGGCAGGGTCAGATACGCAGTATTTT. Translation: CASSFGAGSDTQYF.

V gene TRBV10-3 combines with J gene TRBJ2-7, with no clear D. The germline CDR1 and CDR2 sequences are ENHRY and SYGVKD. This CDR3 is built from 12 residues. V lost 3 bases, J lost 7 bases, and 10 bases lay in between. Written as DNA, the CDR3 is TGTGCCATCAGTGATTCCCACCTTGAGCAGTACTTC. It yields the protein CAISDSHLEQYF.

V is TRBV27 and J is TRBJ1-1, with D possibly TRBD1 on 5 matching bases. The germline V and J ends were trimmed by 9 bases and 6 bases, with 17 bases remaining between them. Germline assignment: CDR1 MNHEY and CDR2 SMNVEV (reference sequence). This CDR3 comprises 13 residues. CDR3: CARGQVGRAEAFF. DNA of the CDR3: TGTGCCAGGGGGCAGGTGGGTCGTGCTGAAGCTTTCTTT.

This clone was recorded only once. V and J are TRBV3-1 (or the pseudogene TRBV3-2) and TRBJ2-7, with D perhaps TRBD1 (5 bases). Germline CDR1 and CDR2: LGHDT and YNNKEL (reference sequence). V dropped 3 bases and J dropped 6 bases, with 12 bases sitting between them. The CDR3 totals 13 residues. The CDR3 is CASSQGPPTEQYF. Written as DNA, the CDR3 is TGTGCCAGCAGCCAGGGGCCGCCGACCGAGCAGTACTTC.

The chain joins TRBV2 to TRBJ1-2, with D uncertain. The CDR3 totals 13 residues. V lost 0 bases and J lost 5, with 7 bases in between. The germline CDR1 and CDR2 sequences are SNHLY and FYNNEI. The CDR3 bases are TGTGCCAGCAGTGAAGCAGACGGGTATGGCTACACCTTC. It codes for CASSEADGYGYTF.

The chain couples TRBV6-1 to TRBJ2-1; 13 bases align to TRBD2. The CDR3 sequence is 17 residues long. Germline V gene lookup returns CDR1 MNHNS and CDR2 SASEGT. V dropped 0 bases and J dropped 6; count of bases not matched to a gene: 5. The CDR3 sequence is CASSEARRLAGGNEQFF. The CDR3 coding sequence is TGTGCCAGCAGTGAAGCCCGGAGACTAGCGGGAGGCAATGAGCAGTTCTTC.

This clone was observed a few times. V usage is TRBV27 and J usage is TRBJ2-7; D is undetermined. The germline V and J ends were trimmed by 5 bases and 6 bases, with 14 bases remaining between them. Germline CDR1 reads MNHEY; CDR2 reads SMNVEV (reference sequence). The CDR3 contains 13 residues. CDR3 sequence: CASSPLLVSEQYF. The DNA for the CDR3 is TGTGCCAGCAGTCCTCTTCTGGTATCCGAGCAGTACTTC.

The chain carries TRBV19 and TRBJ2-1; 10 bases agree with TRBD1. V was clipped by 1 base and J by 6 bases; unmatched bases: 3. CDR1 is LNHDA, CDR2 SQIVND, per germline (reference sequence). There are 15 residues in the CDR3. CDR3 nucleotide sequence: TGTGCCAGTAGTATAGGACAGGGGGCGATCAATGAGCAGTTCTTC. Its translation is CASSIGQGAINEQFF.